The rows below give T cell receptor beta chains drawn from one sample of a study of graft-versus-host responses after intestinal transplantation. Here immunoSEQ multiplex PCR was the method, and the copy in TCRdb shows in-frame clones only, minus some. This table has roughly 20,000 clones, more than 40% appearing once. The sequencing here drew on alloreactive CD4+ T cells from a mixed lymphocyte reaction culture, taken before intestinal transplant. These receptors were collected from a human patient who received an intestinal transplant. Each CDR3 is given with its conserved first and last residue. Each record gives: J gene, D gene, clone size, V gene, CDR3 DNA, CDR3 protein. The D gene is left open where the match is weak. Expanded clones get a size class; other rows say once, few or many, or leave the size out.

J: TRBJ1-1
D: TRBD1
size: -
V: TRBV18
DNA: TGTGCCAGCTCACCACGACAGGGGGGATGGACTGAAGCTTTCTTT
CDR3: CASSPRQGGWTEAFF

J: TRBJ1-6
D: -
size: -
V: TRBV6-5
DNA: TGTGCCAGCAGGATGGGACGGGAGTCGCCACCCCTCCACTTT
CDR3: CASRMGRESPPLHF

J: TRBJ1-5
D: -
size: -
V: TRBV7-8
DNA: TGTGCCAGCAGCCCCCGTGGGAGGAATAGCAATCAGCCCCAGCATTTT
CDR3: CASSPRGRNSNQPQHF

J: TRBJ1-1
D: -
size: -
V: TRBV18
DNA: TGTGCCAGCTCACCAGCGGGGAACACTGAAGCTTTCTTT
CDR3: CASSPAGNTEAFF

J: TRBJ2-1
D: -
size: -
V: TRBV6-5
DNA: TGTGCCAGCAGTTCTCGAACATTCCCCTCCTACAATGAGCAGTTCTTC
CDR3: CASSSRTFPSYNEQFF

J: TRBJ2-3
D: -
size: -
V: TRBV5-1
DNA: TGCGCCAGCAGCTTAAGCGACTCCGGGGCAGATACGCAGTATTTT
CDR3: CASSLSDSGADTQYF

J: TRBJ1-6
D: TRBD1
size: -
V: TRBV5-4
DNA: TGTGACAGCAGCTACAGGGGGCGGGAACCCCTCCACTTT
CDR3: CDSSYRGREPLHF

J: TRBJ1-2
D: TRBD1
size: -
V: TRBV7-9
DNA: TGTGCCAGCAGCCCACGGACAGGCCTTAACTATGGCTACACCTTC
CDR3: CASSPRTGLNYGYTF

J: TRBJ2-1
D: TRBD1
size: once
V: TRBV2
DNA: TGTGCCAGCCGGGACAGGGAAACTTTTGGGCAGTTCTTC
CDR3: CASRDRETFGQFF

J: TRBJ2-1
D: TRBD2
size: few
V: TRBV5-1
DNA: TGCGCCAGCAAGAGACTAGCCGAATCCTACAATGAGCAGTTCTTC
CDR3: CASKRLAESYNEQFF

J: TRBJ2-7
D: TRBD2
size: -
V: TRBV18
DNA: TGTGCCAGCTCATTAAGCGGGGGGGAAGCCGAGCAGTACTTC
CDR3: CASSLSGGEAEQYF

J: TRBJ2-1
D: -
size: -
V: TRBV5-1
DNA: TGCGCCAGCAGCTTGGGTCCACATATCAATGAGCAGTTCTTC
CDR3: CASSLGPHINEQFF

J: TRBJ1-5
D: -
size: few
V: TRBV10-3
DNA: TGTGCCATCAGTGATACAGGGAGGGGATTTCAGCCCCAGCATTTT
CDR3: CAISDTGRGFQPQHF

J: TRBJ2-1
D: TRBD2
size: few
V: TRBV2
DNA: TGTGCCAGCAGCCCAGTTCGGACTAGCGACGACAATGAGCAGTTCTTC
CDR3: CASSPVRTSDDNEQFF

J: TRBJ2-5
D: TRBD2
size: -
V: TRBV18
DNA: TGTGCCAGCTCACCACGGCCAGCGGGGGGGCGAGAGACCCAGTACTTC
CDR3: CASSPRPAGGRETQYF

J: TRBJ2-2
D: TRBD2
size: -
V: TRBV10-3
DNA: TGTGCCATCAGTGATAGCGGGAAGAACACCGGGGAGCTGTTTTTT
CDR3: CAISDSGKNTGELFF

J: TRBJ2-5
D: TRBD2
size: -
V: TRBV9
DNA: TGTGCCAGCAGCGTAGACCCGCGGGGGCAAGAGACCCAGTACTTC
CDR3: CASSVDPRGQETQYF

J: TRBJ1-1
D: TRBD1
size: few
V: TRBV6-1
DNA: TGTGCCAGCAGTGAGGGTTGGGGACAGGGGACTGAAGCTTTCTTT
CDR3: CASSEGWGQGTEAFF

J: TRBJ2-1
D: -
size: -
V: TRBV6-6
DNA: TGTGCCAGCAGTTACGTAGCAGAGCAGTTCTTC
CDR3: CASSYVAEQFF

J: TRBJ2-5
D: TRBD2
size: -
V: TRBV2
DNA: TGTGCCAGCAGTGAAGCCGTGGCTAGCGGGGCCATGGGGGGGACCCAGTACTTC
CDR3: CASSEAVASGAMGGTQYF

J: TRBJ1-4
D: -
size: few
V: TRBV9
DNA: TGTGCCAGCAGCCCAGGGCCTACTAATGAAAAACTGTTTTTT
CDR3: CASSPGPTNEKLFF

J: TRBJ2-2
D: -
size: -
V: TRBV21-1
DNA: -
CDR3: CARGFGGGAPWTGELFF

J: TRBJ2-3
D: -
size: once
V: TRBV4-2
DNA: TGTGCCAGCAGCCACCCTCCGACTAGTTACACAGATACGCAGTATTTT
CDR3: CASSHPPTSYTDTQYF

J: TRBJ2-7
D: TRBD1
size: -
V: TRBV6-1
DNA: TGTGCCAGCAGGGGACAGGCGAGCTCCTACGAGCAGTACTTC
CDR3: CASRGQASSYEQYF

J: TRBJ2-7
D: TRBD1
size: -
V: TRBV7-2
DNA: TGTGCCAGCAGCTTCATTGGGACAGTAAGCTCCTACGAGCAGTACTTC
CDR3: CASSFIGTVSSYEQYF

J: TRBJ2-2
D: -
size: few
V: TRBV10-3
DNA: TGTGCCACTTGGCGGGGAACGAACACCGGGGAGCTGTTTTTT
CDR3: CATWRGTNTGELFF

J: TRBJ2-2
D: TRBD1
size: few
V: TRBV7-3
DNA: TGTGCCAGCAGCCGGGGACAGGGGGCCACCGGGGAGCTGTTTTTT
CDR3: CASSRGQGATGELFF

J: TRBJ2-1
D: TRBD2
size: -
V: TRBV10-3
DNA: TGTGCCGTAACCGGGACTAGCGGGGGGAATGAGCAGTTCTTC
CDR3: CAVTGTSGGNEQFF

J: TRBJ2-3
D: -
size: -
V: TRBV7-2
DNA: TGTGCCAGCAGCTTAGGACTCCTAGCGACCCCTTCAGATACGCAGTATTTT
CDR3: CASSLGLLATPSDTQYF

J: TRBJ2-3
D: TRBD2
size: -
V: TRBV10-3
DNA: TGTGCCATCAGTGACCAAAGCGGGGGGCGACTCAATACGCAGTATTTT
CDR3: CAISDQSGGRLNTQYF

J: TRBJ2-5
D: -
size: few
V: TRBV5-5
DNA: TGTGCCAGCACCCTGGGGGCAGGGGTAAACCAAGAGACCCAGTACTTC
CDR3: CASTLGAGVNQETQYF